These 5 T cell receptor beta chains were sequenced from one sample in a study of CD8+ T cells in alopecia areata (dated by TCRdb to the late 2010s). Library creation used the immunoSEQ multiplex PCR assay. RNA was extracted from all samples and reverse transcribed into cDNA as template for TCR sequencing. TCRdb carries this immuneACCESS record with in-frame sequences only. Its versions omit some clonotypes, under half of them owing to an unresolved V gene in the studies checked, with the rest unexplained. This sample comprises 150,000 or so clones, around 50% of them detected only once. In total, the top ten clones hold more than 15% of the sample. Read against the paper, the sample's time point label means: about 4 weeks on oral tofacitinib. The sample's treatment or condition label, decoded: oral pan-JAK inhibitor, 5-10 mg twice daily. The source was CD8+ T cells sorted from blood, collected at week 4, from a patient treated with tofacitinib. All receptors derive from a human donor with alopecia areata.

The chain carries TRBV9 and TRBJ2-7; the D gene is possibly TRBD2 (5 bases). Per the germline V gene, CDR1 is SGDLS and CDR2 is YYNGEE. Trimming left V 0 bases short and J 3 bases short, with 10 bases between. This CDR3 has 14 residues. The CDR3 sequence: CASSVVPDFYEQYF. The CDR3 nucleotides read TGTGCCAGCAGCGTAGTCCCGGACTTCTACGAGCAGTACTTC.

The chain joins TRBV6-5 to TRBJ2-5, with a possible D match to TRBD2 (5 bases). Per germline, CDR1 MNHEY and CDR2 SVGAGI. Trimming left V 9 bases short and J 2 bases short, with 13 bases between. The CDR3 has 13 residues. The CDR3 here is CASQGSVQETQYF. The CDR3 nucleotides read TGTGCCAGTCAAGGGAGCGTTCAAGAGACCCAGTACTTC.

This clone was counted between two and nine times. The genes are TRBV5-1 and TRBJ2-5; D is perhaps TRBD1 (5 bases). The V end lost 3 bases, the J end lost 2 bases, and 11 bases lay between the germline ends. The CDR3 spans 14 residues. CDR1 SGHRS and CDR2 YFSETQ come from the germline V gene. This CDR3 reads CASSSYRQQETQYF. CDR3 in DNA: TGCGCCAGCAGCTCCTACAGGCAACAAGAGACCCAGTACTTC.

V is TRBV23-1 and J is TRBJ2-1; the D is unclear. TRBV23-1 is identified as an open reading frame with a role that is uncertain. V dropped 2 bases and J dropped 2 bases, with 22 bases sitting between them. The CDR3 is 19 residues long. DNA for the CDR3: TGCGCCAGCAGTCAACCTCCCCCGAGTCGGCCTCACCCCTACAATGAGCAGTTCTTC. Amino acids: CASSQPPPSRPHPYNEQFF.

The sample holds a few counts of this clone. J is TRBJ2-1 and V is TRBV7-9; no clear D gene. Between the trimmed V and J ends, which lost 8 bases and 7 bases, there was a span of 15 bases. The germline CDR1 and CDR2 sequences are SEHNR and FQNEAQ (reference sequence). The length of the CDR3 is 13 residues. In nucleotides, the CDR3 is TGTGCCAGCCAACCCTCTCTAAGGAATGAGCAGTTCTTC. It encodes CASQPSLRNEQFF.